These 27 T cell receptor beta chains were sequenced from one sample in a study of type 1 and type 2 diabetes patients. PCR was run on genomic DNA. Amplification of the beta chain CDR3 used 30 forward and 13 reverse multiplex primers. Each CDR3 protein is one row after TCRdb ran MiXCR on the multiplex PCR reads. The repertoire has under 300,000 distinct CDR3 sequences, 45% to 60% of them found once; the top ten carry roughly 15%. The specimen was peripheral blood mononuclear cells (PBMCs). The receptors stem from a man aged 18 to 30 with type 2 diabetes.

This clonotype was seen only a few times. V gene TRBV7-9 combines with J gene TRBJ1-4, with 7 nucleotides matching TRBD1. From germline, CDR1 is SEHNR and CDR2 FQNEAQ (reference sequence). V lost 5 bases, J lost 8 bases, and 14 bases stayed unmatched. The CDR3 is made up of 16 amino acids. The CDR3 sequence is CASSRGDRLLVEKLFF. CDR3 coding DNA: TGTGCCAGCAGCCGCGGGGACAGACTTTTGGTGGAAAAACTGTTTTTT.

The rearrangement joins TRBV2 to TRBJ2-1; 9 positions agree with TRBD1. Germline CDR1 is SNHLY and CDR2 is FYNNEI. The CDR3 runs 14 residues. After removal of 1 base from V and 10 bases from J, the junction contained 5 bases not matched to a gene. In DNA form, the CDR3 reads TGTGCCAGCAGTGAAGTGGCCGGGACAGGGGAGCAGTTCTTC. Protein sequence: CASSEVAGTGEQFF.

The rearrangement joins TRBV12-3 or TRBV12-4 to TRBJ2-2; D gene unclear. Trimming pared 2 bases from V and 4 bases from J, leaving 8 bases between. This CDR3 contains 14 residues. The CDR3 nucleotides are TGTGCCAGCAGTTTATTCCCCTCCACCGGGGAGCTGTTTTTT. Protein sequence: CASSLFPSTGELFF.

The chain combines TRBV28 with TRBJ2-3, with 10 bases identical to TRBD2. CDR1 and CDR2 from the germline V gene are MDHEN and SYDVKM. V lost 8 bases to trimming and J lost 2 bases; unmatched junction nucleotides: 7. This CDR3 is 15 amino acids long. In DNA, the CDR3 is TGTGCCAGCCGCGTAGCGGGAGGACACACAGATACGCAGTATTTT. This codes for CASRVAGGHTDTQYF. The variable domain in full, completed from reference TRBV28 and TRBJ2-3, reads DVKVTQSSRYLVKRTGEKVFLECVQDMDHENMFWYRQDPGLGLRLIYFSYDVKMKEKGDIPEGYSVSREKKERFSLILESASTNQTSMYLCASRVAGGHTDTQYFGPGTRLTVL.

The chain recombines TRBV7-8 with TRBJ2-2; TRBD2 is a possible D gene (5 bases). The CDR3 is made up of 17 amino acids. CDR1 is SGHVS, CDR2 FQNEAQ, per germline. Trimming took off 6 bases at V and 4 bases at J, with 21 bases between the two ends. CDR3 nucleotide sequence: TGTGCCAGCAGAAAAACTGCCGGCACGGGAAGCACCGGGGAGCTGTTTTTT. Amino acid sequence: CASRKTAGTGSTGELFF.

Regarding this clonotype: Relative to the germline gene, one junction end is altered; a read error may explain this. This chain uses TRBV15 with TRBJ2-7; D is possibly TRBD2 (6 bases). There are 13 residues in the CDR3. Germline V gene lookup returns CDR1 LNHNV and CDR2 YYDKDF (reference sequence). The CDR3: CATSRGGGNERYF. The DNA of the CDR3 is TGTGCCACCAGCAGAGGTGGAGGGAACGAGCGGTACTTC.

The chain uses TRBV30 and TRBJ2-5, with 8 bases matching TRBD2. CDR3 length: 17 amino acids. Per the germline V gene, CDR1 is GTSNPN and CDR2 is SVGIG (reference sequence). Trimming cost V 1 base and J 7 bases; bases outside gene matches: 17. CDR3 DNA sequence: TGTGCCTGGAGTGGGTTGACTAGCGCGGGAGATCAAAGGACCCAGTACTTC. Encoded protein: CAWSGLTSAGDQRTQYF. Full variable domain (missing parts from reference TRBV30 and TRBJ2-5): SQTIHQWPATLVQPVGSPLSLECTVEGTSNPNLYWYRQAAGRGLQLLFYSVGIGQISSEVPQNLSASRPQDRQFILSSKKLLLSDSGFYLCAWSGLTSAGDQRTQYFGPGTRLLVL.

This rearrangement joins TRBV12-3 or TRBV12-4 to TRBJ2-3; no firm D call. The CDR3 runs to 14 residues. Trimming shortened V by 3 bases and J by 2 bases, and 9 bases separated the two germline ends. The CDR3 DNA reads as TGTGCCAGCAGTTTCGGTCACAACACAGATACGCAGTATTTT. Protein sequence: CASSFGHNTDTQYF.

This clonotype was picked up a small number of times. The V call is TRBV28, the J call TRBJ1-2; D perhaps matches TRBD1 (5 bases). V lost 3 bases and J lost 4, with 9 bases in between. Germline V CDR1 and CDR2: MDHEN, SYDVKM. This CDR3 region has 13 residues. CDR3 region: CASSFRGGYGYTF. The CDR3 DNA follows: TGTGCCAGCAGTTTCCGGGGGGGCTATGGCTACACCTTC.

The V call is TRBV27, the J call TRBJ2-7; TRBD2 matches 9 bases. V gave up 7 bases and J gave up 5 bases; unmatched junction bases: 6. Per the germline V gene, CDR1 is MNHEY and CDR2 is SMNVEV (reference sequence). The CDR3 covers 13 residues. CDR3 residues: CASTTSGLDEQYF. CDR3 coding DNA: TGTGCCAGCACAACTAGCGGGTTGGACGAGCAGTACTTC.

V gene TRBV6-1 combines with J gene TRBJ2-5; 7 bases align to TRBD2. After removal of 8 bases from V and 1 base from J, the junction contained 7 bases not matched to a gene. CDR3 size: 14 residues. Germline lookup yields CDR1 MNHNS and CDR2 SASEGT. CDR3 sequence reads: CASSPGTTQETQYF. In nucleotides, the CDR3 is TGTGCCAGCTCACCTGGGACTACCCAAGAGACCCAGTACTTC.

This clonotype was counted a single time. The J gene is TRBJ1-1, the V gene TRBV30, with TRBD1 as a possible D gene (5 bases). Germline lookup yields CDR1 GTSNPN and CDR2 SVGIG (reference sequence). There are 18 residues in the CDR3. Trimming removed 4 bases from V and 5 bases from J, with 29 bases in between. This CDR3 reads CAWIPRPGLKIGVTEAFF. CDR3 sequence (DNA): TGTGCCTGGATCCCGCGACCGGGACTTAAAATCGGAGTGACTGAAGCTTTCTTT.

This clonotype has just a few counts. The rearrangement links TRBV19 to TRBJ1-5; possibly TRBD1 for D (6 bases). CDR1 and CDR2 from the germline V gene are LNHDA and SQIVND (reference sequence). Trimming took off 3 bases at V and 5 bases at J, with 23 bases between the two ends. CDR3 size: 18 residues. In nucleotides, the CDR3 is TGTGCCAGTAGTATTCTCTTCATACAGGGCGCGTGGGATCAGCCCCAGCATTTT. Encoded protein: CASSILFIQGAWDQPQHF.

This clonotype came up many times. The chain has TRBV30 and TRBJ2-1; 7 bases are a match to TRBD2. The CDR3 has 14 residues. Germline CDR1 and CDR2: GTSNPN and SVGIG (reference sequence). The junction had 8 bases not matched to a gene; V was cut back by 4 bases and J by 5 bases. Here the CDR3 reads CAWTGGIGHNEQFF. DNA of the CDR3: TGTGCCTGGACCGGGGGGATCGGACACAATGAGCAGTTCTTC.

This clonotype was recorded at least ten times. In DNA, the CDR3 is TGTGCCACCAGCAGCACCGGGACAGGGAGTCAGCCCCAGCATTTT. The encoded protein is CATSSTGTGSQPQHF. The rearrangement joins TRBV15 to TRBJ1-5; 9 bases are shared with TRBD1. V was pared by 3 bases and J by 6 bases, with 6 bases of the junction left unmatched. Per the germline V gene, CDR1 is LNHNV and CDR2 is YYDKDF (reference sequence). The CDR3 runs to 15 residues.

This clonotype was counted many times. This sequence joins TRBV25-1 and TRBJ1-2, with a tentative D call TRBD1 (5 bases). The germline CDR1 and CDR2 sequences are MGHDK and SYGVNS. The CDR3 has 12 amino acids. The ends were cut back, 3 bases at V and 4 bases at J, with 6 bases in the middle. CDR3 protein: CASSETAYGYTF. The CDR3 nucleotides are TGTGCCAGCAGTGAGACAGCCTATGGCTACACCTTC.

V usage is TRBV12-3 or TRBV12-4 and J usage is TRBJ2-2, with 7 bases lining up with TRBD2. J gave up 3 bases and V 5 bases, and 9 bases lay outside the gene matches. This CDR3 spans 16 amino acids. The CDR3 DNA sequence: TGTGCCAGCAGTAGGAGGACTAGTATAGACACCGGGGAGCTGTTTTTT. It translates to CASSRRTSIDTGELFF.

This clonotype was picked up a small number of times. An end of the junction does not agree with germline; a read error may underlie this. The CDR3 nucleotides read TGTGCCAGCAGTCAAGCGGGGGGGCTTGGGGCCAACGCCCTGACTTTC. It specifies CASSQAGGLGANALTF. The chain links TRBV6-6 to TRBJ2-6; 10 bases align to TRBD2. Germline-derived CDR1 and CDR2 are MNHNY and SVGAGI (reference sequence). This CDR3 is 16 amino acids long.

This clonotype was found a few times. The chain couples TRBV27 to TRBJ1-1; 10 bases align to TRBD1. This CDR3 has 15 amino acids. After removal of 6 bases from V and 3 bases from J, the junction contained 7 bases not matched to a gene. The germline V gene has CDR1 MNHEY and CDR2 SMNVEV (reference sequence). For the CDR3, the DNA is TGTGCCAGCAGACCTCGGACAGGGGGACACACTGAAGCTTTCTTT. As protein: CASRPRTGGHTEAFF.

On this clonotype: Its ends do not fully match the called genes, so a read error is possible. V and J are TRBV27 and TRBJ1-2, with TRBD1 identical over 7 bases. Germline CDR1 is MNHEY and CDR2 is SMNVEV (reference sequence). CDR3 size: 14 residues. This CDR3 is CASSRWGTAYGYTF. DNA for the CDR3: TGTGCCAGCAGTCGCTGGGGGACAGCCTATGGCTACACCTTT.

Only a few counts were recorded for this clonotype. The CDR3 sequence: CASMETGTDTQYF. The CDR3 nucleotides are TGCGCCAGCATGGAGACCGGCACAGATACGCAGTATTTT. This chain links TRBV10-1 with TRBJ2-3; D gene unclear. The germline V gene encodes CDR1 WNHNN and CDR2 SYGVQD (reference sequence). V gave up 7 bases and J gave up 1 base, with 9 bases separating them. The CDR3 consists of 13 residues.

This clonotype was observed at least ten times. The genes are TRBV19 and TRBJ1-2; maybe TRBD1 (5 bases). Germline V gene lookup returns CDR1 LNHDA and CDR2 SQIVND (reference sequence). Trimming stripped 3 bases from V and 8 bases from J, with 10 bases between. The CDR3 spans 12 residues. CDR3 coding DNA: TGTGCCAGTAGTATCCGAGGGGCGGGCTACACCTTC. This gives the protein CASSIRGAGYTF.

This clonotype has a handful of counts. The V gene is TRBV4-1, the J gene TRBJ2-5; D ambiguous. CDR3 length equals 11 residues. V lost 1 base and J 8 bases, leaving 5 bases between the germline ends. Per the germline V gene, CDR1 is MGHRA and CDR2 is YSYEKL. Written as DNA, the CDR3 is TGCGCCAGCAGCCAAGGGTTTACCCAGTACTTC. Amino acids: CASSQGFTQYF.

This clonotype came up a few times. The V and J genes are TRBV20-1 and TRBJ1-2, with D maybe TRBD1 (6 bases). The CDR3 length is 16 residues. Trimming removed 1 base at V and 4 bases at J, with 19 bases between. The germline gives CDR1 DFQATT, CDR2 SNEGSKA (reference sequence). The CDR3 loop reads CSARGVRGPPFYGYTF. The CDR3 DNA reads TGCAGTGCTAGAGGGGTTCGGGGGCCCCCTTTCTATGGCTACACCTTC.

This clonotype turned up a few times. This chain links TRBV12-3 or TRBV12-4 with TRBJ2-7, with 7 bases aligning to TRBD1. The CDR3 contains 13 residues. V trimming: 6 bases; J trimming: 8 bases; junction bases outside the gene matches: 10. The CDR3 loop reads CASSLGTATQQYF. CDR3 DNA sequence: TGTGCCAGCAGCTTGGGGACAGCGACTCAGCAGTACTTC.

This chain connects TRBV28 to TRBJ1-4; D remains ambiguous. The ends were cut back, 6 bases at V and 7 bases at J, with 6 bases in the middle. CDR3 length: 11 amino acids. Germline CDR1 is MDHEN and CDR2 is SYDVKM. CDR3 in amino acids: CASRLAEKLFF. CDR3 nucleotides: TGTGCCAGCAGATTAGCTGAAAAACTGTTTTTT.

The chain links TRBV7-2 to TRBJ1-5; 8 nucleotides align to TRBD1. CDR3 length: 14 residues. CDR1 and CDR2 (germline): SGHTA, FQGNSA. Trimming at V came to 5 bases and at J to 7 bases, leaving 7 bases not matched to a gene. CDR3 loop: CASSARQGRQPQHF. The CDR3 nucleotides are TGTGCCAGCAGCGCACGACAGGGGAGGCAGCCCCAGCATTTT. Supplemented by reference TRBV7-2 and TRBJ1-5, the full variable domain reads GAGVSQSPSNKVTEKGKDVELRCDPISGHTALYWYRQSLGQGLEFLIYFQGNSAPDKSGLPSDRFSAERTGGSVSTLTIQRTQQEDSAVYLCASSARQGRQPQHFGDGTRLSIL.